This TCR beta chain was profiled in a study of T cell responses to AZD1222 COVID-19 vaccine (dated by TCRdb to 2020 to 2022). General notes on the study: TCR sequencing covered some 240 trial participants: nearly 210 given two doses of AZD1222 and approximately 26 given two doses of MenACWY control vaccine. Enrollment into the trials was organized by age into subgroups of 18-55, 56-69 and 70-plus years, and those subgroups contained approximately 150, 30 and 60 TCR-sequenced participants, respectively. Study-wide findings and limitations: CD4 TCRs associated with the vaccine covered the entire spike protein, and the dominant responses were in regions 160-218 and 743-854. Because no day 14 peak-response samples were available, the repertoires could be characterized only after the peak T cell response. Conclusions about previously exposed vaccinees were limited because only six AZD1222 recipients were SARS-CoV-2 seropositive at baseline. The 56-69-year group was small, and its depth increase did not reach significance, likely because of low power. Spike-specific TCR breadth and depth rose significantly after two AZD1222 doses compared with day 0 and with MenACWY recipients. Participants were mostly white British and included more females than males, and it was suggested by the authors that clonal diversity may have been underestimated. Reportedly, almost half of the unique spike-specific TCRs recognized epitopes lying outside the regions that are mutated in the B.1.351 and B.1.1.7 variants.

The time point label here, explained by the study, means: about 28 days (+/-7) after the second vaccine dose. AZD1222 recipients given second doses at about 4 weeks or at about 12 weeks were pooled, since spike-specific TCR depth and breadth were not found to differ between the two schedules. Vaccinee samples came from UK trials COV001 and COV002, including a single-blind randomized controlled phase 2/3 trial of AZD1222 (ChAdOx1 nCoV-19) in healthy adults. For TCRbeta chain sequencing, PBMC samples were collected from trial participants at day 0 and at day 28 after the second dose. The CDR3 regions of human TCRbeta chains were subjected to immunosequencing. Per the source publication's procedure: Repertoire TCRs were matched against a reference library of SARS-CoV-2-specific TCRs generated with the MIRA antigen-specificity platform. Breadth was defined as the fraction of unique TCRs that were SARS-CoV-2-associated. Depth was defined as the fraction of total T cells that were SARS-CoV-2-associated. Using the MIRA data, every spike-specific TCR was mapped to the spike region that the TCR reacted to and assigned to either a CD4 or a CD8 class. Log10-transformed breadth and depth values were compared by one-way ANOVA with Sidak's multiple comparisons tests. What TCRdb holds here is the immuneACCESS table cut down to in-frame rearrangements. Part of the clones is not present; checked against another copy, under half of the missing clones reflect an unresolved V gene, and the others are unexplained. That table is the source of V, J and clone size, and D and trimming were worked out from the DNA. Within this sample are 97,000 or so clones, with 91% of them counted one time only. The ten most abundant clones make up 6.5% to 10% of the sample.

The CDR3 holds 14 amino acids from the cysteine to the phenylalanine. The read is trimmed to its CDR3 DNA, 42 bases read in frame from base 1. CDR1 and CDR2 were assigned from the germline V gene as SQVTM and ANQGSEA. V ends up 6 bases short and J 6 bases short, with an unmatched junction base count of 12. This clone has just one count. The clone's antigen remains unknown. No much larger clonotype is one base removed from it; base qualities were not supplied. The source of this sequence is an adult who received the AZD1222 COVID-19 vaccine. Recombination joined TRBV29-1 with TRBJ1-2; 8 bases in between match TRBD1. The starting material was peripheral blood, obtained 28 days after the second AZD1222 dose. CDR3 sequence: CSVPSAGTGDGYTF. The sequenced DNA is TGCAGCGTCCCCTCGGCTGGGACAGGTGATGGCTACACCTTC. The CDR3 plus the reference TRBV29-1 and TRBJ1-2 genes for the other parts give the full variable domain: SAVISQKPSRDICQRGTSLTIQCQVDSQVTMMFWYRQQPGQSLTLIATANQGSEATYESGFVIDKFPISRPNLTFSTLTVSNMSPEDSSIYLCSVPSAGTGDGYTFGSGTRLTVV.